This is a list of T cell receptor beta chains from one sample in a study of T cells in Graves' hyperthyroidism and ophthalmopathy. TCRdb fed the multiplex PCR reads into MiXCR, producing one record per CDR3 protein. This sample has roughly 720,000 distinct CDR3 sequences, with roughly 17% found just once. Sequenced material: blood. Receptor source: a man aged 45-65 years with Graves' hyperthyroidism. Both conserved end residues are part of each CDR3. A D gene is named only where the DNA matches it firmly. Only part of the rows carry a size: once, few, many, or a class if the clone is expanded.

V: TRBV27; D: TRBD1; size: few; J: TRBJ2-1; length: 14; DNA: TGTGCCAGCAAGGGGGCAGGGTCCTACAATGAGCAGTTCTTC; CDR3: CASKGAGSYNEQFF
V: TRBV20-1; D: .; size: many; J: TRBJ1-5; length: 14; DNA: TGCAGTGCTAGAGATGGCAGGGGTAATCAGCCCCAGCATTTT; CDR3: CSARDGRGNQPQHF
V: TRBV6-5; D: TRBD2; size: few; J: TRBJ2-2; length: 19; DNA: TGTGCCAGCAGTTACTCGCCGGGAGGGCTTCGCCTTTTGGACGGGGAGCTGTTTTTT; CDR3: CASSYSPGGLRLLDGELFF
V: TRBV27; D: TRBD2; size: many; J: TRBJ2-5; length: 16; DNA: TGTGCCAGCATCCCAGGGGTCGCTAGCGGGAGTCAGACCCAGTACTTC; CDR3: CASIPGVASGSQTQYF
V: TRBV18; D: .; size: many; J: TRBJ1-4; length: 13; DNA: TGTGCCAGCTCACCAGAGGGGCTTGAAAAACTGTTTTTT; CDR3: CASSPEGLEKLFF
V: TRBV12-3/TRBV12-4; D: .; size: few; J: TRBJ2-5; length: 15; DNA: TGTGCCAGCAGTTTAGGCTCCGGGGCGAAGGAGACCCAGTACTTC; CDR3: CASSLGSGAKETQYF
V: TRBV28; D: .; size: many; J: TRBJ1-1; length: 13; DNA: TGTGCCAGCAGTCTGACGGGGGACACTGAAGCTTTCTTT; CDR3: CASSLTGDTEAFF
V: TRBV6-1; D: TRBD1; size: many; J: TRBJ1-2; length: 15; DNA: TGTGCCAGCACTCAAAAGGGGACAGGGGGCTCTGGCTACACCTTC; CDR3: CASTQKGTGGSGYTF
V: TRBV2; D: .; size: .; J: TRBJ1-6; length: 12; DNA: TGTGCCAGCAGTGACACGTTTGGGGCCCTCCACTTT; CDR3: CASSDTFGALHF
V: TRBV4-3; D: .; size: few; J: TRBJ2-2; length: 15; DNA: TGCGCCAGCAGCCAAGAGGTGGCGGGCAACGGGGAGCTGTTTTTT; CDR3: CASSQEVAGNGELFF
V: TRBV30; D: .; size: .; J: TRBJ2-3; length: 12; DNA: TGTGCCTGGAGTGTCCATTTAGATACGCAGTATTTT; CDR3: CAWSVHLDTQYF
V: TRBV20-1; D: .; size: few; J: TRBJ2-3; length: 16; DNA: TGCAGTGCTAGAGACAAGACCTACAAGGGATCGGCTACGCAGTATTTT; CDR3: CSARDKTYKGSATQYF
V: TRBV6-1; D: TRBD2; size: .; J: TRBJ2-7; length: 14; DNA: TGTGCCAGCAGTCAAGCGGGACTCTCCTACGAGCAGTACTTC; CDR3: CASSQAGLSYEQYF
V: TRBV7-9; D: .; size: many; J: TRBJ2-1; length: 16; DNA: TGTGCCAGCAGCTTATTGGGTAGCCGTTCCTACAATGAGCAGTCCTTC; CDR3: CASSLLGSRSYNEQSF
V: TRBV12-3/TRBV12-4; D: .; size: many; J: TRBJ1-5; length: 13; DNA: TGTGCCAGCAGAATAAGGGTAGAACAGCCCCAGCATTTT; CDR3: CASRIRVEQPQHF
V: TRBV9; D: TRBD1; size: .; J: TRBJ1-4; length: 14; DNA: TGTGCCAGCACCGTCGACAGGGGGAATGAAAAACTGTTTTTT; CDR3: CASTVDRGNEKLFF
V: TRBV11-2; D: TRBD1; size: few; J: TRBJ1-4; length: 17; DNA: TGTGCCAGCAGCAGCGGCAGGGGGTATGAAACTAATGAAAAACTGTTTTTT; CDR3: CASSSGRGYETNEKLFF
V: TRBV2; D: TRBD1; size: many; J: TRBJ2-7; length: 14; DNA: TGTGCCAGCAGTGACCGACAGGGGGTAGGCGAGCAGTACTTC; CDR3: CASSDRQGVGEQYF
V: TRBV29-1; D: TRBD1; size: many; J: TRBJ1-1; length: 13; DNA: TGCAGCGCAGACAGGGTATCGGGGACTGAAGCTTTCTTT; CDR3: CSADRVSGTEAFF
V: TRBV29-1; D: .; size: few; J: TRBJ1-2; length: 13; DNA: TGCAGCGTTTTCCCAGTCGGTCGAAATGGCTACACCTTC; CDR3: CSVFPVGRNGYTF
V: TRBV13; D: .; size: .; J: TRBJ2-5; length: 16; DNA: TGTGCCAGCAGCCAAAACAGGGAAAAGTACCAAGAGACCCAGTACTTC; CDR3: CASSQNREKYQETQYF
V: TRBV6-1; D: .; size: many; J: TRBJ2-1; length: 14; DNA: TGTGCCAGCAGGAGGCCCCAAGCCTACAATGAGCAGTTCTTC; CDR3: CASRRPQAYNEQFF
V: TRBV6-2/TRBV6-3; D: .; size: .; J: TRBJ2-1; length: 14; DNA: TGTGCCAGCAGTTACAGCGGCGGGTTCTATGAGCAGTTCTTC; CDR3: CASSYSGGFYEQFF
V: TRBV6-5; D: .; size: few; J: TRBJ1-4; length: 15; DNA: TGTGCCAGCAGTTATCGAGGCAGGGGAGGGGAAAAACTGTTTTTT; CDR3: CASSYRGRGGEKLFF
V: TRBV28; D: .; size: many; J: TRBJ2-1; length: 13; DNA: TGTGCCACCGAAGGGCCTTTAGGCAATGAGCAGTTCTTC; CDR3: CATEGPLGNEQFF